One and the same sample provided the 26 T cell receptor beta chains below, sequenced in a study of blood T cell repertoires in COVID-19. Using immunoSEQ multiplex PCR, the repertoire was profiled, and TCRdb retains in-frame clones only, with some absent. The sample lists about 220,000 clones, roughly nine tenths occurring once. Sequenced material: PBMCs or T cells enriched from blood (not recorded which). The receptors originated from a woman between 18 and 29 years old in a cohort exposed to, infected with or recovered from COVID-19 (not recorded which).

V usage is TRBV5-6 and J usage is TRBJ2-1, with a weak D call TRBD1 (5 bases). Germline CDR1 and CDR2: SGHDT and YYEEEE. V was clipped by 3 bases and J by 0 bases, with 7 bases between them. The CDR3 contains 14 residues. CDR3 amino acids: CASSWQGSYNEQFF. The CDR3 DNA reads as TGTGCCAGCAGCTGGCAGGGCTCCTACAATGAGCAGTTCTTC. Full variable domain (outside the CDR3, taken from reference TRBV5-6 and TRBJ2-1): DAGVTQSPTHLIKTRGQQVTLRCSPKSGHDTVSWYQQALGQGPQFIFQYYEEEERQRGNFPDRFSGHQFPNYSSELNVNALLLGDSALYLCASSWQGSYNEQFFGPGTRLTVL.

CDR3 in amino acids: CASSVDRGWEKLFF. The CDR3 nucleotides are TGTGCCAGTAGTGTGGACAGGGGGTGGGAAAAACTGTTTTTT. This chain connects TRBV19 to TRBJ1-4; 10 bases match TRBD1. CDR1 is LNHDA and CDR2 is SQIVND in the germline V gene (reference sequence). The CDR3 is 14 residues long. V was pared by 5 bases and J by 8 bases, with 5 bases of the junction left unmatched.

The V call is TRBV9, the J call TRBJ2-1; D might be TRBD2 (6 bases). The CDR3 totals 14 residues. Germline-derived CDR1 and CDR2 are SGDLS and YYNGEE. V was trimmed by 0 bases and J by 4 bases, leaving 8 bases between them. The DNA for the CDR3 is TGTGCCAGCAGCGTAGGACGGGGGTACAATGAGCAGTTCTTC. Translation gives CASSVGRGYNEQFF.

The rearrangement links TRBV2 to TRBJ2-1; TRBD1 aligns across 11 bases. The J segment lost 2 bases and the V segment lost 9 bases, leaving 12 bases of the junction unmatched. The germline V gene encodes CDR1 SNHLY and CDR2 FYNNEI. There are 17 residues in the CDR3. CDR3 sequence reads: CASKWTEGQGAYNEQFF. In DNA form, the CDR3 reads TGTGCCAGTAAGTGGACCGAGGGACAGGGGGCCTACAATGAGCAGTTCTTC.

Written as DNA, the CDR3 is TGTGCCAGCAGTCGACTATCTGAAGCTTTCTTT. Amino acid sequence: CASSRLSEAFF. The J gene is TRBJ1-1, the V gene TRBV6-5, with D unresolved. The germline CDR1 and CDR2 sequences are MNHEY and SVGAGI. Trimming took off 5 bases at V and 6 bases at J, with 7 bases between the two ends. The CDR3 length is 11 residues.

The chain is built from TRBV28 and TRBJ1-1, with 7 bases aligning to TRBD1. V was clipped by 5 bases and J by 1 base; unmatched bases: 4. The germline V gene encodes CDR1 MDHEN and CDR2 SYDVKM. The CDR3 contains 14 residues. CDR3 sequence: CASSLRDRNTEAFF. The DNA for the CDR3 is TGTGCCAGCAGTCTCCGGGACAGGAACACTGAAGCTTTCTTT. Full variable domain (rest looked up from reference TRBV28 and TRBJ1-1): DVKVTQSSRYLVKRTGEKVFLECVQDMDHENMFWYRQDPGLGLRLIYFSYDVKMKEKGDIPEGYSVSREKKERFSLILESASTNQTSMYLCASSLRDRNTEAFFGQGTRLTVV.

V usage is TRBV19 and J usage is TRBJ2-5, with a weak D call TRBD2 (6 bases). The CDR3 spans 13 residues. Per germline, CDR1 LNHDA and CDR2 SQIVND (reference sequence). V shed 8 bases and J shed 3 bases, with 13 bases lying between them. CDR3 protein: CASQNLAEETQYF. CDR3 DNA: TGTGCCAGTCAAAACTTAGCGGAAGAGACCCAGTACTTC.

The chain recombines TRBV19 with TRBJ2-2; a possible D gene is TRBD1 (5 bases). The CDR3 is 15 residues long. Trimming pared 1 base from V and 0 bases from J, leaving 6 bases between. Germline V gene data show CDR1 as LNHDA and CDR2 as SQIVND (reference sequence). CDR3 region: CASSIGTTNTGELFF. CDR3 DNA sequence: TGTGCCAGTAGTATAGGGACAACGAACACCGGGGAGCTGTTTTTT.

This clone has just one count. The gene calls are TRBV6-5 and TRBJ1-1; no reliable D call. Germline V lookup: CDR1 MNHEY, CDR2 SVGAGI. Trimming stripped 6 bases from V and 0 bases from J, with 14 bases between. CDR3 length: 15 amino acids. The CDR3 bases are TGTGCCAGCAGGCCTGACGGACTAATGAACACTGAAGCTTTCTTT. Residues: CASRPDGLMNTEAFF.

This chain uses TRBV28 with TRBJ1-5; 9 nucleotides align to TRBD1. This CDR3 is 17 amino acids long. Germline loops: CDR1 MDHEN, CDR2 SYDVKM. Trimming cost V 4 bases and J 6 bases; bases outside gene matches: 13. This CDR3 is CASSSRPGQGSVQPQHF. CDR3 bases: TGTGCCAGCAGTTCCAGACCGGGACAGGGTAGTGTTCAGCCCCAGCATTTT.

This chain links TRBV11-2 with TRBJ2-7; weak D call: TRBD2 (6 bases). Germline V CDR1 and CDR2: SGHAT, FQNNGV. Trimming removed 1 base from V and 3 bases from J, with 13 bases in between. This CDR3 region has 15 residues. The CDR3 DNA follows: TGTGCCAGCAGCTTAGGGTTAGCGGAAATCTACGAGCAGTACTTC. Translating gives CASSLGLAEIYEQYF.

V is TRBV6-5 and J is TRBJ2-7, with TRBD1 matching over 9 bases. The germline CDR1 and CDR2 sequences are MNHEY and SVGAGI. This CDR3 spans 12 amino acids. V trimming: 6 bases; J trimming: 5 bases; junction bases outside the gene matches: 2. CDR3 residues: CASRDRGHEQYF. CDR3 coding DNA: TGTGCCAGCAGGGACAGGGGCCACGAGCAGTACTTC.

The chain uses TRBV6-5 and TRBJ1-3; D is unresolved. The CDR3 covers 14 residues. Deletions cut 7 bases from V and 0 bases from J, with 10 bases between. Germline lookup yields CDR1 MNHEY and CDR2 SVGAGI. The CDR3 loop is CASMQARSGNTIYF. DNA for the CDR3: TGTGCCAGCATGCAGGCGCGCTCTGGAAACACCATATATTTT.

The chain joins TRBV29-1 to TRBJ2-1, with unresolved D. From germline, CDR1 is SQVTM and CDR2 ANQGSEA. The CDR3 is 11 residues long. V dropped 7 bases and J dropped 5 bases, with 9 bases sitting between them. The CDR3 sequence is CSGWANNEQFF. In nucleotides, the CDR3 is TGCAGCGGGTGGGCCAACAATGAGCAGTTCTTC.

This chain connects TRBV2 to TRBJ1-2, with TRBD1 matching 7 bases. Unmatched junction bases numbered 6, after V lost 3 bases and J lost 8 bases. Germline CDR1 SNHLY, CDR2 FYNNEI. This CDR3 contains 13 residues. The CDR3 nucleotides are TGTGCCAGCAGTGAGACAGGGAGGTCCGGCTACACCTTC. Translating it yields CASSETGRSGYTF.

The V call is TRBV6-6, the J call TRBJ2-5, with a weak D call TRBD2 (5 bases). The CDR3 covers 11 residues. The V gene's germline CDR1 is MNHNY and CDR2 SVGAGI (reference sequence). The V gene lost 5 bases and the J gene lost 7 bases, with 8 bases spanning the gap. In nucleotides, the CDR3 is TGTGCCAGCAGTCCCGGAGGGACCCAGTACTTC. Amino acids: CASSPGGTQYF.

Notes on this clone: The sample carries other DNA sequences with the same CDR3. This chain joins TRBV7-2 and TRBJ2-2, with 10 positions matching TRBD2. The CDR3 is 18 amino acids. Germline V gives CDR1 SGHTA, CDR2 FQGNSA. V lost 11 bases to trimming and J lost 2 bases; unmatched junction nucleotides: 17. For the CDR3, the DNA is TGTGCCTTCCCAAAAGGGCTAGCGGGAGCGTCTAACACCGGGGAGCTGTTTTTT. Translating gives CAFPKGLAGASNTGELFF. The variable domain in full, with the rest retrieved from reference TRBV7-2 and TRBJ2-2, is GAGVSQSPSNKVTEKGKDVELRCDPISGHTALYWYRQSLGQGLEFLIYFQGNSAPDKSGLPSDRFSAERTGGSVSTLTIQRTQQEDSAVYLCAFPKGLAGASNTGELFFGEGSRLTVL.

This clone was seen just once. The J gene is TRBJ1-1, the V gene TRBV19, with D possibly TRBD1 on 5 matching bases. Germline-derived CDR1 and CDR2 are LNHDA and SQIVND (reference sequence). V was clipped by 10 bases and J by 8 bases, with 17 bases between them. This CDR3 contains 12 residues. Written as DNA, the CDR3 is TGTGCCACCGGGGGGGGGATTGCAGAAGCTTTCTTT. This translates into CATGGGIAEAFF.

This sequence joins TRBV11-2 and TRBJ2-1; no clear D gene. This CDR3 has 13 residues. Looked up from germline, CDR1 is SGHAT and CDR2 is FQNNGV. Between the trimmed V and J ends, which lost 1 base and 7 bases, there was a span of 8 bases. This CDR3 is CASSLGLSNEQFF. The CDR3 nucleotides read TGTGCCAGCAGCTTAGGACTTTCTAATGAGCAGTTCTTC. Full variable domain (remainder filled in from reference TRBV11-2 and TRBJ2-1): EAGVAQSPRYKIIEKRQSVAFWCNPISGHATLYWYQQILGQGPKLLIQFQNNGVVDDSQLPKDRFSAERLKGVDSTLKIQPAKLEDSAVYLCASSLGLSNEQFFGPGTRLTVL.

The CDR3 loop reads CAWVPGRVHRGSYNEQFF. CDR3 bases: TGTGCCTGGGTCCCAGGGAGGGTTCACCGAGGCTCCTACAATGAGCAGTTCTTC. The chain has TRBV30 and TRBJ2-1; 7 bases are shared with TRBD2. Trimming cost V 5 bases and J 0 bases; bases outside gene matches: 16. The CDR3 is made up of 18 amino acids. Germline V gives CDR1 GTSNPN, CDR2 SVGIG (reference sequence).

The rearrangement joins TRBV24-1 to TRBJ1-2, with a weak D call TRBD1 (6 bases). Germline loops: CDR1 KGHDR, CDR2 SFDVKD. The V end lost 4 bases, the J end lost 2 bases, and 10 bases lay between the germline ends. The CDR3 runs 14 residues. CDR3 coding DNA: TGTGCCACCAGTGACGGGGACACCAACTATGGCTACACCTTC. This translates into CATSDGDTNYGYTF.

The chain links TRBV5-1 to TRBJ2-1, with D perhaps TRBD1 (6 bases). This CDR3 spans 16 amino acids. Germline V lookup: CDR1 SGHRS, CDR2 YFSETQ. Deletions cut 4 bases from V and 2 bases from J, with 16 bases between. The CDR3 sequence is CASSLPVGGPYNEQFF. DNA of the CDR3: TGCGCCAGCAGCCTCCCGGTAGGGGGTCCCTACAATGAGCAGTTCTTC.

The V gene is TRBV19, the J gene TRBJ2-1, with TRBD1 matching 7 bases. The CDR3 contains 13 residues. Germline V lookup: CDR1 LNHDA, CDR2 SQIVND (reference sequence). The trim removed 4 bases at V and 9 bases at J, leaving 6 bases unmatched. CDR3 coding DNA: TGTGCCAGTAGTAACCGACAGGGCCCTGAGCAGTTCTTC. It yields the protein CASSNRQGPEQFF.

CDR3 loop: CASSASPDREETNEKLFF. DNA of the CDR3: TGTGCCAGCAGCGCCTCCCCGGACAGGGAGGAAACTAATGAAAAACTGTTTTTT. The rearrangement uses TRBV9 and TRBJ1-4; 8 bases are shared with TRBD1. This CDR3 has 18 residues. Germline V CDR1 and CDR2: SGDLS, YYNGEE. Trimming at V came to 3 bases and at J to 1 base, leaving 11 bases not matched to a gene. Looking up the rest from reference TRBV9 and TRBJ1-4 gives the full variable domain: DSGVTQTPKHLITATGQRVTLRCSPRSGDLSVYWYQQSLDQGLQFLIQYYNGEERAKGNILERFSAQQFPDLHSELNLSSLELGDSALYFCASSASPDREETNEKLFFGSGTQLSVL.

This sequence joins TRBV14 and TRBJ1-2; 8 bases are a match to TRBD1. This CDR3 is 15 amino acids long. The germline CDR1 and CDR2 sequences are SGHDN and FVKESK. The junction had 9 bases not matched to a gene; V was cut back by 3 bases and J by 6 bases. DNA of the CDR3: TGTGCCAGCAGCCACCGCCGGGACAGGTGGAATGGCTACACCTTC. This encodes CASSHRRDRWNGYTF.

The V call is TRBV9, the J call TRBJ2-1; 9 bases align to TRBD1. The germline V gene encodes CDR1 SGDLS and CDR2 YYNGEE. The CDR3 has 14 residues. The V gene end was trimmed by 6 bases and the J gene end by 6 bases; junction bases not matched to a gene: 7. The CDR3 loop is CASTPGDRVNEQFF. In DNA form, the CDR3 reads TGTGCCAGCACCCCAGGGGACAGGGTCAATGAGCAGTTCTTC. Supplemented by reference TRBV9 and TRBJ2-1, the full variable domain reads DSGVTQTPKHLITATGQRVTLRCSPRSGDLSVYWYQQSLDQGLQFLIQYYNGEERAKGNILERFSAQQFPDLHSELNLSSLELGDSALYFCASTPGDRVNEQFFGPGTRLTVL.